The text below deals with one TCR beta chain. RNA in amounts of about 0.5 to 1 ug was reverse transcribed with random hexamers. TCRdb independently ran MiXCR on the immunoSEQ multiplex PCR reads; one entry per CDR3 protein. Of some 130,000 distinct CDR3 sequences in the sample, 95% were seen once. The CDR3 runs to 12 residues. Germline CDR1 SQVTM, CDR2 ANQGSEA. V was trimmed by 4 bases and J by 0 bases, leaving 7 bases between them. These data are taken from a study of CD8 T cells in Susac syndrome. This receptor was identified in a human donor with Susac syndrome. The chain couples TRBV29-1 to TRBJ2-7, with no clear D. The sample comprised CD8+ T cells from PBMCs. The CDR3, as DNA: TGCAGCGTTGTAGCCCGCTCCTACGAGCAGTACTTC. Protein product: CSVVARSYEQYF.